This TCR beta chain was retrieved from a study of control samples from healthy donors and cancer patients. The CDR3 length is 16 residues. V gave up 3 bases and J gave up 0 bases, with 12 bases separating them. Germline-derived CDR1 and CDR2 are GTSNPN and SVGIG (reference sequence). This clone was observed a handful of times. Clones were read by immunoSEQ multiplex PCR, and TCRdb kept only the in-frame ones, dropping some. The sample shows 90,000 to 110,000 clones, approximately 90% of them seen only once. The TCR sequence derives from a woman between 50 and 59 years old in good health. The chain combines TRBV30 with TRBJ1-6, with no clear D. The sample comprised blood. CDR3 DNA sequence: TGTGCCTGGAGATCCCGGTTGAGCTCCTATAATTCACCCCTCCACTTT. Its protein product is CAWRSRLSSYNSPLHF.